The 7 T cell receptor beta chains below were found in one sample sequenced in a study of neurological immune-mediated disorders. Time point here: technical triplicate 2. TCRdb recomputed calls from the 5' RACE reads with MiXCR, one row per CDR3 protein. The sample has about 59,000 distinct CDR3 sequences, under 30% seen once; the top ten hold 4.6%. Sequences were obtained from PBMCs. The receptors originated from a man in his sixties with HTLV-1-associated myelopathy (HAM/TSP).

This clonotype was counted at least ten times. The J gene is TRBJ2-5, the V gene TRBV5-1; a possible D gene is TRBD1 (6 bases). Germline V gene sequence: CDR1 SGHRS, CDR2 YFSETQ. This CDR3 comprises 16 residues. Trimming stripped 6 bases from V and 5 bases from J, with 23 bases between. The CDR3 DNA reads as TGCGCCAGCACCAAACCGGATGGAATCCAGGGGGAGACCCAGTACTTC. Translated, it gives CASTKPDGIQGETQYF.

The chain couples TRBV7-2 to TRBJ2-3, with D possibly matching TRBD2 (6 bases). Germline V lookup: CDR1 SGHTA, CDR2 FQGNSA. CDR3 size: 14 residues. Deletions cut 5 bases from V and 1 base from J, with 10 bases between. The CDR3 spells CASSTGLGTDTQYF. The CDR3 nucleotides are TGTGCCAGCAGCACGGGACTCGGCACAGATACGCAGTATTTT.

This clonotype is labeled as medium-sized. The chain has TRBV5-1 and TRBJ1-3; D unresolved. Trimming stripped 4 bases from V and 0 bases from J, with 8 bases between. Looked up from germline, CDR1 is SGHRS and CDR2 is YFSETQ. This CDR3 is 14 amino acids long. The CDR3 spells CASSDAGSGNTIYF. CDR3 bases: TGCGCCAGCAGCGACGCGGGCTCTGGAAACACCATATATTTT.

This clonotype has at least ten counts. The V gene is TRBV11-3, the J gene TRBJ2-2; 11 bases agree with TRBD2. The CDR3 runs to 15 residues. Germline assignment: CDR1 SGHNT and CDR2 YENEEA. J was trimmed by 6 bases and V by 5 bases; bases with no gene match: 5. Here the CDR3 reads CASSPLAGEAGELFF. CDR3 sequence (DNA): TGTGCCAGCAGCCCACTAGCGGGAGAAGCCGGGGAGCTGTTTTTT.

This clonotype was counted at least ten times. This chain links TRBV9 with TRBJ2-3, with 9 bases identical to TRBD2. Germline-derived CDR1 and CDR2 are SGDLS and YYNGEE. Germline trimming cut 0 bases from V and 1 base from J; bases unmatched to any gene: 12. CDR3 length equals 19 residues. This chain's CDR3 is CASSVDGGRAVTRTDTQYF. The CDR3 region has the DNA TGTGCCAGCAGCGTAGACGGCGGGAGGGCCGTCACTCGCACAGATACGCAGTATTTT.

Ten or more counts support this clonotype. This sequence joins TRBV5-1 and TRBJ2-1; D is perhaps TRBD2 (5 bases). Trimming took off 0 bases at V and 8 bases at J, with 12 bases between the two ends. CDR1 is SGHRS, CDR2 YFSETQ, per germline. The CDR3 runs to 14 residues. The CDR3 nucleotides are TGCGCCAGCAGCTTGGACGAGGGTTACCATGAGCAGTTCTTC. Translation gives CASSLDEGYHEQFF. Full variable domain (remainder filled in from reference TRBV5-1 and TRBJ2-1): KAGVTQTPRYLIKTRGQQVTLSCSPISGHRSVSWYQQTPGQGLQFLFEYFSETQRNKGNFPGRFSGRQFSNSRSEMNVSTLELGDSALYLCASSLDEGYHEQFFGPGTRLTVL.

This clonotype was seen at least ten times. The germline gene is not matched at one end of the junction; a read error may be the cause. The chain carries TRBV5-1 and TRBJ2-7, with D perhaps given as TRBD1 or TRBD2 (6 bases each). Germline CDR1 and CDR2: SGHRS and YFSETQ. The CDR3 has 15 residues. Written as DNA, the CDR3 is TGCACCAGCAGCTTCAACGGGGGCGAAGGCTACGAGCAGTACTTC. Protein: CTSSFNGGEGYEQYF. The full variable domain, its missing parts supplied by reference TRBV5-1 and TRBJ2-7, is KAGVTQTPRYLIKTRGQQVTLSCSPISGHRSVSWYQQTPGQGLQFLFEYFSETQRNKGNFPGRFSGRQFSNSRSEMNVSTLELGDSALYLCTSSFNGGEGYEQYFGPGTRLTVT.